Below, 5 T cell receptor beta chains from the same sample are listed, as sequenced in a study of shared clonotypes between healthy human individuals. Assay: immunoSEQ multiplex PCR; the TCRdb copy retains only in-frame clones and omits some. The table has some 1 million clones, around 74% seen once. The source material was memory CD4+ T cells sorted from blood. The subset was: CD45RA-negative fraction. These receptors were collected from a man aged 18 to 30 in good health.

A note on this clone: The junction departs from the called germline gene at one end, perhaps through a read error. This chain joins TRBV7-7 and TRBJ2-5; possible D gene TRBD1, 8 bases. Per the germline V gene, CDR1 is SSHAT and CDR2 is FNYEAQ (reference sequence). The CDR3 has 14 residues. This chain's CDR3 is CASSGDRLQETQYF. The CDR3 DNA is TGTGCTAGCAGCGGGGACAGGCTTCAAGAGACCCAGTACTTC.

The genes are TRBV7-9 and TRBJ2-7, with 7 bases matching TRBD2. J was trimmed by 6 bases and V by 2 bases; bases with no gene match: 4. This CDR3 is built from 13 residues. CDR1 is SEHNR and CDR2 is FQNEAQ in the germline V gene (reference sequence). The CDR3 is CASSLRGGGEQYF. The CDR3 bases are TGTGCCAGCAGCTTAAGGGGCGGGGGCGAGCAGTACTTC.

The chain links TRBV11-2 to TRBJ1-1; D perhaps matches TRBD1 (5 bases). The germline CDR1 and CDR2 sequences are SGHAT and FQNNGV. The V gene lost 5 bases and the J gene lost 1 base, with 20 bases spanning the gap. The CDR3 consists of 17 residues. CDR3 DNA sequence: TGTGCCAGCAGCGGAAGGGACGGACTCTCGGGGAACACTGAAGCTTTCTTT. Translated: CASSGRDGLSGNTEAFF.

On this clone itself: Distinct nucleotide sequences in the sample also encode this CDR3. The chain is built from TRBV5-1 and TRBJ2-3; D is ambiguous. The germline CDR1 and CDR2 sequences are SGHRS and YFSETQ. This CDR3 has 12 residues. The V gene lost 0 bases and the J gene lost 7 bases, with 6 bases spanning the gap. CDR3 region: CASSLDRNTQYF. Written as DNA, the CDR3 is TGCGCCAGCAGCTTGGATAGGAATACGCAGTATTTT.

The count of this clone is one. The chain uses TRBV19 and TRBJ2-1; the D is unclear. CDR1 and CDR2 from the germline V gene are LNHDA and SQIVND (reference sequence). The CDR3 has 11 residues. V lost 3 bases to trimming and J lost 6 bases, with 3 bases between them. The CDR3 protein is CASSILNEQFF. CDR3 DNA: TGTGCCAGTAGTATCCTCAATGAGCAGTTCTTC. The full variable domain, completed using reference TRBV19 and TRBJ2-1, is DGGITQSPKYLFRKEGQNVTLSCEQNLNHDAMYWYRQDPGQGLRLIYYSQIVNDFQKGDIAEGYSVSREKKESFPLTVTSAQKNPTAFYLCASSILNEQFFGPGTRLTVL.